This entry lists 20 T cell receptor beta chains sequenced from one sample in a study of radiation and T cells in renal cell carcinoma. TCRdb's table, derived via immunoSEQ multiplex PCR, lists solely in-frame clones and lacks some. The table lists roughly 45,000 clones, about 82% of them singletons. The time point: blood 4 weeks post-SBRT, at nephrectomy. Treatment given: 15 Gy SBRT to primary tumor, nephrectomy 4 weeks later. The sample was blood, taken from a patient whose treatment included radiotherapy and nephrectomy. The receptors derive from a woman aged 70-85 years with renal cell carcinoma.

This sequence joins TRBV5-8 and TRBJ2-7; the D gene is possibly TRBD2 (6 bases). The CDR3 sequence is 13 residues long. V dropped 3 bases and J dropped 1 base, with 8 bases sitting between them. Germline V gene sequence: CDR1 SGHTS, CDR2 YDEGEE. In DNA form, the CDR3 reads TGTGCCAGCAGCTGGGGGGTGTCCTACGAGCAGTACTTC. Translating gives CASSWGVSYEQYF.

The chain joins TRBV14 to TRBJ1-1; no firm D call. The CDR3 runs 16 residues. CDR1 is SGHDN, CDR2 FVKESK, per germline. Trimming shortened V by 0 bases and J by 1 base, and 12 bases separated the two germline ends. The CDR3 is CASSQDKALWNTEAFF. In DNA form, the CDR3 reads TGTGCCAGCAGCCAAGATAAGGCCCTCTGGAACACTGAAGCTTTCTTT.

A note on this clone: One end of the junction does not line up with germline, which may come from a read error. The chain links TRBV10-2 to TRBJ2-7; D gene uncertain. Germline V gene data show CDR1 as WSHSY and CDR2 as SAAADI. The CDR3 sequence is 11 residues long. CDR3 region: CASRESHEQYF. CDR3 DNA: TGCGCCAGCAGGGAGTCCCACGAGCAGTACTTC.

The chain links TRBV18 to TRBJ1-3; D is uncertain. This CDR3 has 14 amino acids. The germline V gene has CDR1 KGHSH and CDR2 LQKENI. The V end lost 8 bases, the J end lost 0 bases, and 11 bases lay between the germline ends. The CDR3 DNA reads TGTGCCAGCGCCACGGAATCCTCTGGAAACACCATATATTTT. Translated, it gives CASATESSGNTIYF.

This sequence joins TRBV30 and TRBJ1-1; a possible D gene is TRBD1 (6 bases). Trimming took 7 bases from V and 4 from J, leaving 10 bases between them. The CDR3 contains 11 residues. Per germline, CDR1 GTSNPN and CDR2 SVGIG (reference sequence). The CDR3 is CALEQGTEAFF. The CDR3 nucleotides read TGTGCCTTAGAACAGGGCACTGAAGCTTTCTTT.

This chain joins TRBV21-1 and TRBJ2-6. TRBV21-1 is listed as a pseudogene. The CDR3 spans 19 residues. The DNA for the CDR3 is TGTGCCAGCAGCTATAACGAAGAACATGCGTTCTCTGGGGCCAACGTCCTGACTTTC. The encoded protein is CASSYNEEHAFSGANVLTF.

This chain connects TRBV20-1 to TRBJ2-7; D is unclear. V lost 7 bases and J lost 3, with 10 bases in between. The CDR3 loop spans 11 amino acids. The germline gives CDR1 DFQATT, CDR2 SNEGSKA (reference sequence). CDR3 loop: CSVLDDYEQYF. The CDR3 nucleotides are TGCAGTGTCCTGGACGACTACGAGCAGTACTTC.

The chain carries TRBV7-2 and TRBJ2-6, with D hard to call. The CDR3 length is 14 residues. V lost 5 bases and J lost 1, with 6 bases in between. Germline lookup yields CDR1 SGHTA and CDR2 FQGNSA. The CDR3 coding sequence is TGTGCCAGCAGCGCTCATTCTGGGGCCAACGTCCTGACTTTC. As protein: CASSAHSGANVLTF.

This chain joins TRBV10-1 and TRBJ2-5; a weak D match, TRBD2 (5 bases). The CDR3 loop spans 13 amino acids. The germline V gene encodes CDR1 WNHNN and CDR2 SYGVQD (reference sequence). Trimming stripped 3 bases from V and 2 bases from J, with 7 bases between. Written as DNA, the CDR3 is TGCGCCAGCAGTGACCCGGGACAAGAGACCCAGTACTTC. This translates into CASSDPGQETQYF.

V usage is TRBV11-2 and J usage is TRBJ1-2; D remains ambiguous. Per germline, CDR1 SGHAT and CDR2 FQNNGV. The CDR3 length is 14 residues. With 2 bases removed from V and 2 bases from J, the gap between germline ends came to 9 bases. Written as DNA, the CDR3 is TGTGCCAGCAGCTTAAATGACGGGAACTATGGCTACACCTTC. As protein: CASSLNDGNYGYTF. The full variable domain, its missing parts supplied by reference TRBV11-2 and TRBJ1-2, is EAGVAQSPRYKIIEKRQSVAFWCNPISGHATLYWYQQILGQGPKLLIQFQNNGVVDDSQLPKDRFSAERLKGVDSTLKIQPAKLEDSAVYLCASSLNDGNYGYTFGSGTRLTVV.

This rearrangement joins TRBV30 to TRBJ2-2; no firm D call. The V gene's germline CDR1 is GTSNPN and CDR2 SVGIG (reference sequence). The length of the CDR3 is 12 residues. The V end was cut by 4 bases, the J end by 4 bases, with 7 bases between. The CDR3 sequence is CAWTALTGELFF. CDR3 coding DNA: TGTGCCTGGACTGCTCTCACCGGGGAGCTGTTTTTT.

The chain links TRBV7-8 to TRBJ2-5; 10 bases are shared with TRBD1. V shed 7 bases and J 1 base; nucleotides not matched to a gene: 9. This CDR3 is 16 amino acids long. CDR1 is SGHVS, CDR2 FQNEAQ, per germline. CDR3 in DNA: TGTGCCAGCAAATTACCCGGGACAGGGGCCCAAGAGACCCAGTACTTC. Translation gives CASKLPGTGAQETQYF.

This clone was seen only a few times. The chain combines TRBV6-1 with TRBJ1-1, with D possibly matching TRBD1 (5 bases). Trimming removed 10 bases at V and 3 bases at J, with 18 bases between. CDR3 length equals 14 residues. Looked up from germline, CDR1 is MNHNS and CDR2 is SASEGT. The CDR3 DNA reads TGTGCCACCCAATTTCGGGGCGGCTACACTGAAGCTTTCTTT. Translation gives CATQFRGGYTEAFF.

The count of this clone is one. This sequence joins TRBV5-4 and TRBJ2-7; the match to TRBD2 covers 7 bases. After removal of 6 bases from V and 2 bases from J, the junction contained 8 bases not matched to a gene. CDR1 and CDR2 from the germline V gene are SGHNT and YYREEE (reference sequence). The CDR3 covers 14 residues. The CDR3 reads CASNVGGGPYEQYF. CDR3 coding DNA: TGTGCCAGCAACGTTGGGGGAGGGCCCTACGAGCAGTACTTC.

J is TRBJ1-2 and V is TRBV28, with D possibly matching TRBD1 (6 bases). V lost 8 bases and J 4 bases, leaving 8 bases between the germline ends. Germline V lookup: CDR1 MDHEN, CDR2 SYDVKM. The CDR3 contains 11 residues. Here the CDR3 reads CASSGAYGYTF. As DNA, the CDR3 is TGTGCCAGCTCGGGGGCCTATGGCTACACCTTC.

The V and J genes are TRBV5-5 and TRBJ2-2; TRBD1 aligns across 8 bases. Germline V gives CDR1 SGHKS, CDR2 YYEKEE (reference sequence). This CDR3 region has 17 residues. V gave up 4 bases and J gave up 6 bases; unmatched junction bases: 14. The CDR3 sequence: CASSHQLGQGRSGELFF. In DNA form, the CDR3 reads TGTGCCAGCAGCCATCAGTTAGGACAGGGTCGATCCGGGGAGCTGTTTTTT.

This chain uses TRBV25-1 with TRBJ2-6, with 7 bases aligning to TRBD1. Germline V gene data show CDR1 as MGHDK and CDR2 as SYGVNS. The CDR3 is made up of 15 amino acids. The J segment lost 0 bases and the V segment lost 6 bases, leaving 2 bases of the junction unmatched. The CDR3 nucleotides read TGTGCCAGCAGGGCAGGGGGCTCTGGGGCCAACGTCCTGACTTTC. It codes for CASRAGGSGANVLTF. The whole variable domain, remainder taken from reference TRBV25-1 and TRBJ2-6, is EADIYQTPRYLVIGTGKKITLECSQTMGHDKMYWYQQDPGMELHLIHYSYGVNSTEKGDLSSESTVSRIRTEHFPLTLESARPSHTSQYLCASRAGGSGANVLTFGAGSRLTVL.

About this clone: A read error may produce the germline difference seen at one junction end. The chain carries TRBV19 and TRBJ2-2, with D hard to call. This CDR3 contains 10 residues. The germline gives CDR1 LNHDA, CDR2 SQIVND (reference sequence). CDR3 in DNA: TGTGCCAGTAACAGCGGGGAGCTGTTTTTT. Protein product: CASNSGELFF.

The chain joins TRBV7-9 to TRBJ2-7, with 10 bases that match TRBD1. Trimming removed 6 bases from V and 11 bases from J; junction bases left unmatched: 10. This CDR3 is built from 13 residues. Germline CDR1 is SEHNR and CDR2 is FQNEAQ (reference sequence). CDR3 in amino acids: CASSPGQGDRKYF. The CDR3 coding sequence is TGTGCCAGCAGTCCTGGACAGGGGGATCGGAAGTACTTC. Looking up the rest from reference TRBV7-9 and TRBJ2-7 gives the full variable domain: DTGVSQNPRHKITKRGQNVTFRCDPISEHNRLYWYRQTLGQGPEFLTYFQNEAQLEKSRLLSDRFSAERPKGSFSTLEIQRTEQGDSAMYLCASSPGQGDRKYFGPGTRLTVT.

The rearrangement links TRBV13 to TRBJ1-2; 7 nucleotides match TRBD1. The CDR3 is 13 residues long. CDR1 and CDR2 from the germline V gene are PRHDT and FYEKMQ (reference sequence). After removal of 8 bases from V and 4 bases from J, the junction contained 7 bases not matched to a gene. CDR3 DNA: TGTGCCAGCCCCTCTGACAGGGTCTATGGCTACACCTTC. It yields the protein CASPSDRVYGYTF.